This TCR beta chain was identified during a study of shared clonotypes between healthy human individuals. Trimming took 4 bases from V and 3 from J, leaving 7 bases between them. Germline loops: CDR1 GTSNPN, CDR2 SVGIG (reference sequence). The length of the CDR3 is 11 residues. Data came from immunoSEQ multiplex PCR; TCRdb stores just in-frame clones and leaves some out. Of about 1 million clones listed, 75% to 85% were seen once; the top ten hold approximately 0.5%. This receptor was taken from a man between 18 and 29 years old in good health. Some clones in this sample may be carry-over from other donors' samples. The J gene is TRBJ2-7, the V gene TRBV30, with unresolved D. The sample taken for sequencing was memory CD4+ T cells from PBMCs. Subset defined: CD45RA-negative fraction. CDR3: CAWTADYEQYF. The CDR3 DNA is TGTGCCTGGACAGCCGACTACGAGCAGTACTTC.